Presented here are 8 T cell receptor beta chains from one specimen sequenced in a study of CD8 T cells in ankylosing spondylitis. TCRdb fed the 5' RACE reads into MiXCR, producing one record per CDR3 protein. Of about 300,000 distinct CDR3 sequences in the sample, around a tenth were seen once. Source material: blood, either unsorted or a sorted T cell fraction (not recorded which). The receptors stem from a female donor with ankylosing spondylitis or in good health (not recorded which).

This clonotype came up many times. V is TRBV20-1 and J is TRBJ1-1, with D possibly being TRBD1 (6 bases). The CDR3 contains 13 residues. Germline V gene sequence: CDR1 DFQATT, CDR2 SNEGSKA (reference sequence). The V end was cut by 0 bases, the J end by 9 bases, with 14 bases between. For the CDR3, the DNA is TGCAGTGCTAGAGATATCGCAACAGGGCAAGCTTTCTTT. Translated: CSARDIATGQAFF.

The gene calls are TRBV7-9 and TRBJ2-7; 8 bases align to TRBD1. J was trimmed by 4 bases and V by 1 base; bases with no gene match: 9. The CDR3 runs 16 residues. Germline V gene sequence: CDR1 SEHNR, CDR2 FQNEAQ (reference sequence). The CDR3 protein is CASSLGRTGRQYEQYF. CDR3 bases: TGTGCCAGCAGCTTAGGGCGGACAGGGCGTCAGTACGAGCAGTACTTC. The full variable domain, rest sourced from reference TRBV7-9 and TRBJ2-7, is DTGVSQNPRHKITKRGQNVTFRCDPISEHNRLYWYRQTLGQGPEFLTYFQNEAQLEKSRLLSDRFSAERPKGSFSTLEIQRTEQGDSAMYLCASSLGRTGRQYEQYFGPGTRLTVT.

This clonotype was observed many times. The junction does not match germline at one end; this may be a read error. The V and J genes are TRBV5-1 and TRBJ2-7; D unresolved. The CDR3 is 13 amino acids. The germline gives CDR1 SGHRS, CDR2 YFSETQ. The CDR3 bases are TGTGCCAGCAGTTTAGGTAGCTCCTACGAGCAGTACTTC. This translates into CASSLGSSYEQYF.

At least ten counts were recorded for this clonotype. This chain connects TRBV20-1 to TRBJ2-5, with 9 bases matching TRBD2. With 3 bases clipped from V and 2 bases from J, the junction kept 10 bases outside the gene matches. In germline, CDR1 is DFQATT, CDR2 SNEGSKA (reference sequence). This CDR3 contains 16 residues. The chain's CDR3 is CSARAPLAGTQETQYF. For the CDR3, the DNA is TGCAGTGCTAGGGCCCCGCTAGCGGGGACACAAGAGACCCAGTACTTC.

This clonotype was detected ten times or more. The J gene is TRBJ2-2, the V gene TRBV9; D gene ambiguous. Trimming stripped 0 bases from V and 2 bases from J, with 8 bases between. The length of the CDR3 is 15 residues. CDR1 is SGDLS and CDR2 is YYNGEE in the germline V gene. The CDR3 loop is CASSVARVNTGELFF. The CDR3 bases are TGTGCCAGCAGCGTAGCTCGAGTTAACACCGGGGAGCTGTTTTTT.

In this sample, this clonotype turned up a few times. CDR3 sequence: CASSTSGRAVAHEQFF. CDR3 in DNA: TGCGCCAGCAGTACTAGCGGGAGGGCCGTCGCCCATGAGCAGTTCTTC. The V gene is TRBV5-1, the J gene TRBJ2-1; the match to TRBD2 covers 13 bases. Germline V gene sequence: CDR1 SGHRS, CDR2 YFSETQ. There are 16 residues in the CDR3. Trimming at V came to 5 bases and at J to 8 bases, leaving 10 bases not matched to a gene.

V is TRBV9 and J is TRBJ1-5, with D unclear. V lost 0 bases and J 7 bases, leaving 11 bases between the germline ends. Germline V lookup: CDR1 SGDLS, CDR2 YYNGEE. CDR3 length: 14 amino acids. CDR3 protein: CASSVGGANQPQHF. As DNA, the CDR3 is TGTGCCAGCAGCGTAGGGGGTGCGAACCAGCCCCAGCATTTT.

This clonotype occurred many times. The chain has TRBV5-1 and TRBJ2-3; 10 bases fit TRBD2. Germline assignment: CDR1 SGHRS and CDR2 YFSETQ. There are 14 residues in the CDR3. V lost 8 bases, J lost 2 bases, and 5 bases stayed unmatched. CDR3 nucleotide sequence: TGCGCCAGTAGGACTAGCGGATTCACAGATACGCAGTATTTT. Translation gives CASRTSGFTDTQYF.